Shown below are 3 T cell receptor beta chains from a single sample sequenced in a study of Graves' ophthalmopathy and Graves' hyperthyroidism. CDR3 regions of TCR beta were amplified from RNA transcripts. In the first round, RT-PCR was carried out with HTBI primers, and a multiplex PCR formed the second round. TCRdb recomputed calls from the multiplex PCR reads with MiXCR, one row per CDR3 protein. The table lists hundreds of thousands of distinct CDR3 sequences, approximately 39% of them singletons. Sequencing was performed on peripheral blood. The receptor set was obtained from an adult man with Graves' ophthalmopathy.

This clonotype was detected many times. This chain links TRBV29-1 with TRBJ2-7, with 8 nucleotides matching TRBD2. The CDR3 length is 13 residues. Germline V gene sequence: CDR1 SQVTM, CDR2 ANQGSEA. Trimming removed 7 bases from V and 3 bases from J; junction bases left unmatched: 8. The CDR3 reads CSATGGDIYEQYF. DNA for the CDR3: TGCAGCGCCACGGGGGGGGACATCTACGAGCAGTACTTC.

The chain couples TRBV2 to TRBJ1-5, with 8 bases lining up with TRBD1. Germline CDR1 and CDR2: SNHLY and FYNNEI. The J segment lost 7 bases and the V segment lost 7 bases, leaving 6 bases of the junction unmatched. CDR3 length: 13 residues. The CDR3 is CASTVGQVQPQHF. The CDR3 DNA follows: TGTGCCAGCACCGTGGGACAGGTACAGCCCCAGCATTTT.

V usage is TRBV4-1 and J usage is TRBJ1-2; tentatively, D is TRBD1 (5 bases). The V end lost 3 bases, the J end lost 5 bases, and 19 bases lay between the germline ends. CDR3 length: 16 residues. Germline-derived CDR1 and CDR2 are MGHRA and YSYEKL. This CDR3 is CASSQEDAGGDYGYTF. The CDR3 DNA reads as TGCGCCAGCAGCCAGGAGGACGCCGGGGGGGATTATGGCTACACCTTC.